This passage covers 15 T cell receptor beta chains from one sample sequenced in a study of tumor-infiltrating lymphocytes in primary liver carcinoma. It was unsorted whole blood that yielded blood RNA, and germline DNA was also extracted. With a constant-region primer, TCR beta cDNA was made from approximately 500 ng of total RNA. Construction of TCR beta libraries relied on three successive nested multiplex PCR rounds employing slightly modified ARM-PCR. Amplification in the first two PCR rounds was performed using TRBV1-TRBV30 forward primers and a C-beta reverse primer for approximately 10 cycles each. Each CDR3 protein is one row after TCRdb ran MiXCR on the multiplex PCR reads. The sample records under 200,000 distinct CDR3 sequences, 65% being singletons. Sequenced input: peripheral blood. These receptors were taken from a woman in her fifties or sixties with primary liver carcinoma and hepatitis B virus infection.

In the case of this clonotype: This may arise from a read error, as a much more abundant clone is one base away. The rearrangement joins TRBV4-1 to TRBJ2-5, with D possibly matching TRBD2 (6 bases). Trimming stripped 3 bases from V and 5 bases from J, with 16 bases between. In germline, CDR1 is MGHRA, CDR2 YSYEKL. This CDR3 is 15 amino acids long. The CDR3 bases are TGCGCCAGCAGCCATCTGGGACTGAGTACGGAGACCCAGTACTTC. Its protein product is CASSHLGLSTETQYF.

The chain employs TRBV2 and TRBJ1-3, with D hard to call. Trimming stripped 7 bases from V and 0 bases from J, with 10 bases between. This CDR3 spans 14 amino acids. The germline CDR1 and CDR2 sequences are SNHLY and FYNNEI. CDR3 amino acids: CASTSSGSGNTIYF. The DNA of the CDR3 is TGTGCCAGCACCTCTTCGGGCTCTGGAAACACCATATATTTT.

The genes are TRBV5-6 and TRBJ2-7; D gene unclear. V was cut by 10 bases and J by 0 bases, with 17 bases left in between. The CDR3 has 14 residues. The V gene's germline CDR1 is SGHDT and CDR2 YYEEEE. CDR3 protein: CAARRAGSSYEQYF. In nucleotides, the CDR3 is TGTGCCGCCAGACGGGCAGGCAGCTCCTACGAGCAGTACTTC.

This clonotype has a count of ten or more. The chain is built from TRBV6-1 and TRBJ1-2; a possible D gene is TRBD1 (5 bases). This CDR3 has 12 amino acids. Germline V lookup: CDR1 MNHNS, CDR2 SASEGT. The V gene lost 3 bases and the J gene lost 9 bases, with 11 bases spanning the gap. DNA for the CDR3: TGTGCCAGCAGTGACGGACCGGGGCGCTACACCTTC. This sequence encodes CASSDGPGRYTF.

This sequence joins TRBV28 and TRBJ1-4, with a tentative D call TRBD1 (5 bases). In germline, CDR1 is MDHEN, CDR2 SYDVKM. This CDR3 contains 16 residues. V lost 6 bases and J lost 0, with 14 bases in between. Here the CDR3 DNA reads TGTGCCAGCAGAACAGACAGCAGCGCAACTAATGAAAAACTGTTTTTT. This sequence encodes CASRTDSSATNEKLFF.

On this clonotype: One junction end does not reproduce the germline sequence, and a read error may be involved. This rearrangement joins TRBV11-2 to TRBJ2-3; D not certain. The CDR3 covers 13 residues. Germline V gene data show CDR1 as SGHAT and CDR2 as FQNNGV. For the CDR3, the DNA is TGTGCCAGCAGCATAGATTTGCGGGATACGCAGTATTTT. It is translated as CASSIDLRDTQYF.

For this clonotype: This may stem from a read error, because a much larger clone lies one nucleotide away. This chain connects TRBV28 to TRBJ2-1, with D perhaps matching TRBD2 (7 bases). The CDR3 has 15 amino acids. Deletions cut 6 bases from V and 2 bases from J, with 14 bases between. Germline lookup yields CDR1 MDHEN and CDR2 SYDVKM. CDR3 nucleotide sequence: TGTGCCAGCAGCAGAACGGGGGGCCCCTACAATGAGCAGTTCTTC. It encodes CASSRTGGPYNEQFF.

To note about this clonotype: This sequence may be a read error, since a much larger clone differs from it by one base. The rearrangement links TRBV12-3 or TRBV12-4 to TRBJ1-1; maybe TRBD1 (5 bases). This CDR3 has 13 amino acids. Trimming left V 6 bases short and J 10 bases short, with 18 bases between. As DNA, the CDR3 is TGTGCCAGCAGCTGGGACGGTCTAAAAGTAGCTTTCTTT. Its translation is CASSWDGLKVAFF.

As to this clonotype: Compared with germline, one end of the junction differs, possibly owing to a read error. The chain recombines TRBV29-1 with TRBJ1-1; a weak D match, TRBD1 (5 bases). The CDR3 has 13 amino acids. Germline V gives CDR1 SQVTM, CDR2 ANQGSEA. CDR3 coding DNA: TGTAGCGTTATAAATGGGGCCGCCACTGAAGCTTTCTTT. Its protein product is CSVINGAATEAFF.

To note about this clonotype: Since a much larger clone is just one base distant, this may be a read error. The rearrangement uses TRBV12-5 and TRBJ2-7; 11 positions match TRBD1. The germline gives CDR1 LGHNT, CDR2 FRNRAP. The length of the CDR3 is 15 residues. V lost 4 bases, J lost 5 bases, and 7 bases stayed unmatched. CDR3 sequence reads: CASGSPQDRGHEQYF. CDR3 nucleotides: TGTGCTAGTGGTTCGCCTCAGGACAGGGGGCACGAGCAGTACTTC.

This chain links TRBV28 with TRBJ2-7; weak D call: TRBD1 (6 bases). Trimming cost V 11 bases and J 4 bases, with 24 bases left between them. This CDR3 is built from 15 residues. The germline V gene encodes CDR1 MDHEN and CDR2 SYDVKM. This CDR3 reads CAGGFLGTPNYEQYF. The CDR3 region has the DNA TGTGCCGGTGGTTTTTTGGGGACACCCAATTACGAGCAGTACTTC.

This clonotype occurred once. A read error is likely, as this CDR3 ends without the conserved phenylalanine or tryptophan. Written as DNA, the CDR3 is TGTGCCGGCAGCTTCCCGGGCCACCAAGAGACCCAGTACCTC. Its protein product is CAGSFPGHQETQYL. The gene calls are TRBV11-2 and TRBJ2-5, with D hard to call. Per the germline V gene, CDR1 is SGHAT and CDR2 is FQNNGV. The CDR3 extends over 14 amino acids.

Regarding this clonotype: The junction shows a germline mismatch at one end, possibly a read error. This sequence joins TRBV29-1 and TRBJ1-1, with D perhaps matching TRBD1 (6 bases). CDR3 length: 14 residues. CDR1 is SQVTM and CDR2 is ANQGSEA in the germline V gene. The CDR3: CSGIRSGVDTEVFF. The CDR3 DNA reads TGCAGCGGTATCCGTTCAGGGGTGGACACTGAAGTTTTCTTT.

This clonotype was detected once. The chain has TRBV11-2 and TRBJ2-2, with D possibly TRBD2 on 7 matching bases. Germline CDR1 SGHAT, CDR2 FQNNGV. V was trimmed by 6 bases and J by 3 bases, leaving 14 bases between them. This CDR3 comprises 15 residues. The CDR3 loop reads CASSYKGGDTGELFF. The CDR3 DNA reads TGTGCCAGCAGTTATAAGGGGGGGGACACCGGGGAGCTGTTTTTT. The complete variable domain, with remaining parts taken from reference TRBV11-2 and TRBJ2-2, reads EAGVAQSPRYKIIEKRQSVAFWCNPISGHATLYWYQQILGQGPKLLIQFQNNGVVDDSQLPKDRFSAERLKGVDSTLKIQPAKLEDSAVYLCASSYKGGDTGELFFGEGSRLTVL.

With regard to this clonotype: It may be a read error: a sequence one base away is much more abundant. The J gene is TRBJ2-2, the V gene TRBV29-1; 7 positions match TRBD1. CDR3 length: 15 residues. The germline V gene has CDR1 SQVTM and CDR2 ANQGSEA. DNA of the CDR3: TGCAGCGTCGCACGACAGGGAGTAGGAACCGGGGAGCTGTGTTTT. This translates into CSVARQGVGTGELCF.